This T cell receptor beta chain comes out of a study of CD8 T cells in ankylosing spondylitis. Findings and caveats of the study: According to the report, clones linked to the disease were significantly enriched in matched synovial fluid samples taken from ankylosing spondylitis patients.

V lost 4 bases to trimming and J lost 5 bases; unmatched junction nucleotides: 6. Looked up from germline, CDR1 is SEHNR and CDR2 is FQNEAQ (reference sequence). The CDR3 extends over 14 amino acids. With regard to this clonotype: Its matching antigen is unknown.

Library preparation for TCR beta used quantitative 5'-RACE with molecular barcodes. One entry per CDR3 protein, called by TCRdb with MiXCR from the 5' RACE reads. The sample contains roughly 250,000 distinct CDR3 sequences, about 10% of which appear only once. The clonotype originates from a male donor with ankylosing spondylitis or in good health (not recorded which). The sample comprised blood, either unsorted or a sorted T cell fraction (not recorded which). The J gene is TRBJ1-1, the V gene TRBV7-9, with 8 bases that match TRBD1. This CDR3 reads CASSSRDRRTEAFF. In DNA form, the CDR3 reads TGTGCCAGCAGCTCGCGGGACAGGAGAACTGAAGCTTTCTTT.